These T cell receptor beta chains were read from a single sample in a study of blood T cell repertoires in COVID-19. The data were produced by immunoSEQ multiplex PCR, yet TCRdb's version contains in-frame clones alone and is incomplete. The top ten hold approximately 0.25% of the sample, which has roughly 700,000 clones, just under 90% seen once. Sequenced sample: peripheral blood. The source of these receptors is a woman under 30 with acute or convalescent COVID-19. Both conserved end residues are part of each CDR3. Each record gives: D gene, V gene, clone size, CDR3 length, J gene, CDR3 protein, CDR3 DNA. A D gene is named only where the DNA matches it firmly. Size is stated for part of the rows, as once, few or many counts, or as a class when the clone is expanded.

TRBD1,TRBV5-1,.,14,TRBJ2-7,CASSMTGESYEQYF,TGCGCCAGCAGCATGACAGGGGAATCCTACGAGCAGTACTTC
.,TRBV12-3/TRBV12-4,.,13,TRBJ1-2,CASRARAAFGYTF,TGTGCCAGCAGGGCCAGGGCTGCCTTTGGCTACACCTTC
.,TRBV5-6,.,11,TRBJ1-1,CASSSTAEAFF,TGTGCCAGCAGCTCGACAGCTGAAGCTTTCTTT
.,TRBV5-1,.,16,TRBJ1-3,CASSLDGQLSGNTIYF,TGCGCCAGCAGCTTGGACGGACAGCTCTCTGGAAACACCATATATTTT
.,TRBV6-5,.,15,TRBJ1-1,CASSYSWTVNTEAFF,TGTGCCAGCAGTTACTCTTGGACAGTGAACACTGAAGCTTTCTTT
TRBD2,TRBV5-1,.,15,TRBJ2-3,CASSPGLAGTDTQYF,TGCGCCAGCAGCCCCGGACTAGCGGGGACAGATACGCAGTATTTT
.,TRBV21-1,.,15,TRBJ1-1,CASSKGGQHHTEAFF,TGTGCCAGCAGCAAAGGGGGACAGCATCACACTGAAGCTTTCTTT
.,TRBV18,.,16,TRBJ2-1,CASSSDRQSSYNEQFF,TGTGCCAGCTCATCCGACCGACAGAGCTCCTACAATGAGCAGTTCTTC
TRBD2,TRBV7-6,.,15,TRBJ2-2,CASTRLAGGTGELFF,TGTGCCAGCACCAGACTAGCGGGGGGCACCGGGGAGCTGTTTTTT
TRBD1,TRBV6-5,.,13,TRBJ1-2,CAGRDRRNYGYTF,TGTGCCGGCCGGGACAGGCGAAACTATGGCTACACCTTC
TRBD1,TRBV7-9,.,14,TRBJ2-7,CASSLGTGEGEQYF,TGTGCCAGCAGCTTAGGGACAGGGGAGGGCGAGCAGTACTTC
.,TRBV13,.,15,TRBJ1-5,CASSWGRGRSQPQHF,TGTGCCAGCAGCTGGGGCAGGGGCAGATCTCAGCCCCAGCATTTT
TRBD1,TRBV5-6,.,15,TRBJ2-7,CASSSERDRVLWEYF,TGTGCCAGCAGCTCAGAAAGGGACAGGGTTTTATGGGAGTACTTC
TRBD1,TRBV11-3,.,14,TRBJ2-7,CASSLGTGKYEQYF,TGTGCCAGCAGCTTAGGGACAGGCAAATACGAGCAGTACTTC
TRBD1,TRBV24-1,.,15,TRBJ1-3,CATSGGTGSGNTIYF,TGTGCCACCAGTGGTGGGACAGGGAGCGGAAACACCATATATTTT
TRBD2,TRBV7-3,.,17,TRBJ2-1,CASSSGLAGPSYNEQFF,TGTGCCAGCAGCTCTGGACTAGCGGGCCCTTCCTACAATGAGCAGTTCTTC
.,TRBV9,.,13,TRBJ1-1,CASSSGLPTEAFF,TGTGCCAGCTCATCAGGGTTGCCGACTGAAGCTTTCTTT
.,TRBV9,.,16,TRBJ1-2,CASSGADDRINYGYTF,TGTGCCAGCAGCGGGGCTGACGACAGGATTAACTATGGCTACACCTTC
.,TRBV11-1,.,16,TRBJ2-1,CASSLAQDKSYNEQFF,TGTGCCAGCAGCTTAGCACAAGACAAGTCCTACAATGAGCAGTTCTTC
TRBD1,TRBV4-1,.,16,TRBJ1-2,CASSQAGTGTIYGYTF,TGCGCCAGCAGCCAAGCCGGGACAGGAACTATCTATGGCTACACCTTC
TRBD1,TRBV5-1,.,13,TRBJ1-2,CASSLGQDYGYTF,TGCGCCAGCAGTCTCGGACAGGACTATGGCTACACCTTC
TRBD1,TRBV18,.,15,TRBJ1-5,CASSPGDSRNQPQHF,TGTGCCAGCTCACCAGGGGACAGCCGGAATCAGCCCCAGCATTTT
.,TRBV5-4,.,12,TRBJ1-4,CASSLAGQALFF,TGTGCCAGCAGCTTGGCCGGTCAGGCCCTGTTTTTT
.,TRBV11-2,.,12,TRBJ2-1,CASSHLGGEQFF,TGTGCCAGCAGCCATTTAGGGGGTGAGCAGTTCTTC
TRBD1,TRBV28,once,17,TRBJ1-2,CASSLVQGVNSNYGYTF,TGTGCCAGCAGTTTGGTACAGGGGGTCAATTCTAACTATGGCTACACCTTC
.,TRBV6-4,.,15,TRBJ1-2,CASSSRAGEAYGYTF,TGTGCCAGCAGCTCGAGGGCGGGTGAGGCCTATGGCTACACCTTC
.,TRBV14,.,14,TRBJ1-6,CASSQEPGYSPLHF,TGTGCCAGCAGCCAAGAGCCGGGATATTCACCCCTCCACTTT
.,TRBV3-1/TRBV3-2,.,15,TRBJ2-1,CASSQGDTDYNEQFF,TGTGCCAGCAGCCAAGGGGACACTGATTACAATGAGCAGTTCTTC
TRBD1,TRBV5-6,few,14,TRBJ2-2,CASSWTGFAGELFF,TGTGCCAGCAGCTGGACAGGGTTCGCCGGGGAGCTGTTTTTT
.,TRBV28,.,13,TRBJ1-2,CASSLGGWDGYTF,TGTGCCAGCAGTTTGGGGGGGTGGGATGGCTACACCTTC
.,TRBV18,once,14,TRBJ1-2,CASSPPAGNYGYTF,TGTGCCAGCTCACCACCGGCGGGGAACTATGGCTACACCTTC
.,TRBV28,.,15,TRBJ1-5,CASRPRDSYNQPQHF,TGTGCCAGCAGGCCCCGGGACTCATACAATCAGCCCCAGCATTTT
TRBD2,TRBV3-1/TRBV3-2,.,16,TRBJ2-5,CASSQELAGRGETQYF,TGTGCCAGCAGCCAAGAACTAGCGGGGAGAGGAGAGACCCAGTACTTC
TRBD1,TRBV5-1,.,18,TRBJ1-1,CASSLDRSGGGMNTEAFF,TGCGCCAGCAGCTTGGATCGATCAGGGGGCGGCATGAACACTGAAGCTTTCTTT
TRBD2,TRBV7-8,.,15,TRBJ2-5,CASSVRLAGIETQYF,TGTGCCAGCAGCGTGAGACTAGCGGGGATTGAGACCCAGTACTTC
TRBD2,TRBV10-3,.,14,TRBJ2-1,CAISDGTTYNEQFF,TGTGCCATCAGTGACGGGACTACGTACAATGAGCAGTTCTTC
.,TRBV9,few,15,TRBJ1-2,CASSDPTGSLRGYTF,TGTGCCAGCAGCGACCCGACAGGATCTTTACGGGGCTACACCTTC
TRBD1,TRBV30,.,14,TRBJ1-5,CAWSAGQGNQPQHF,TGTGCCTGGAGCGCGGGACAGGGGAATCAGCCCCAGCATTTT
.,TRBV3-1/TRBV3-2,.,14,TRBJ1-5,CASSQGGGHQPQHF,TGTGCCAGCAGCCAAGGGGGGGGGCATCAGCCCCAGCATTTT
.,TRBV9,.,13,TRBJ1-3,CASSRGGGNTIYF,TGTGCCAGCAGCCGGGGGGGTGGAAACACCATATATTTT
TRBD1,TRBV19,.,15,TRBJ1-2,CASSALSGQGGGYTF,TGTGCCAGTAGTGCACTGTCGGGACAGGGTGGCGGCTACACCTTC
.,TRBV11-2,.,15,TRBJ2-2,CASSSLTVNTGELFF,TGTGCCAGCAGTTCCCTGACTGTGAACACCGGGGAGCTGTTTTTT
.,TRBV3-1/TRBV3-2,.,13,TRBJ1-5,CASSPFFGQPQHF,TGTGCCAGCAGCCCATTCTTCGGGCAGCCCCAGCATTTT
.,TRBV2,.,15,TRBJ2-7,CASSDRSGLEGEQYF,TGTGCCAGCAGTGATCGGTCAGGGTTGGAGGGCGAGCAGTACTTC
.,TRBV5-4,.,14,TRBJ1-1,CASSLEWGRTEAFF,TGTGCCAGCAGCTTGGAATGGGGCCGGACTGAAGCTTTCTTT
.,TRBV27,.,14,TRBJ1-2,CASSLRGGNYGYTF,TGTGCCAGCAGCCTGCGGGGGGGTAACTATGGCTACACCTTC
.,TRBV15,.,15,TRBJ2-2,CATSRDLPRTGELFF,TGTGCCACCAGCAGAGATCTCCCTAGGACCGGGGAGCTGTTTTTT
TRBD1,TRBV24-1,.,16,TRBJ1-2,CATSANLPGQGSGYTF,TGTGCCACCAGTGCCAACCTCCCGGGACAGGGTTCTGGCTACACCTTC
.,TRBV27,.,13,TRBJ1-3,CASSPGTGNTIYF,TGTGCCAGCAGTCCCGGGACAGGAAACACCATATATTTT
TRBD1,TRBV9,.,15,TRBJ2-7,CASSASPGQLYEQYF,TGTGCCAGCAGCGCCTCACCGGGACAGCTCTACGAGCAGTACTTC
.,TRBV27,.,13,TRBJ1-1,CASSSTRTRGAFF,TGTGCCAGCAGTAGTACACGCACCCGCGGAGCTTTCTTT
TRBD1,TRBV19,.,16,TRBJ1-1,CASSPTRGTGSTEAFF,TGTGCCAGTAGTCCAACCCGAGGGACAGGGAGCACTGAAGCTTTCTTT
TRBD1,TRBV5-6,.,14,TRBJ1-2,CASSLERGLYGYTF,TGTGCCAGCAGCTTGGAAAGGGGGCTCTATGGCTACACCTTC
.,TRBV4-3,.,14,TRBJ1-2,CASSQGSQAYGYTF,TGCGCCAGCAGCCAAGGGTCGCAGGCCTATGGCTACACCTTC
.,TRBV3-1/TRBV3-2,few,17,TRBJ1-1,CASSQVTGGSRNTEAFF,TGTGCCAGCAGCCAAGTAACGGGGGGCTCTAGGAACACTGAAGCTTTCTTT
TRBD1,TRBV7-9,.,16,TRBJ1-2,CASRRSPSKGAYGYTF,TGTGCCAGCAGGCGGAGCCCATCCAAGGGGGCTTATGGCTACACCTTC
.,TRBV7-2,once,16,TRBJ1-1,CASSLGRVRGFTKAFF,TGTGCCAGCAGCTTAGGACGGGTTCGGGGGTTTACTAAAGCTTTCTTT